This passage covers 15 T cell receptor beta chains from one sample sequenced in a study of OX40 agonist ivuxolimab in advanced cancers. Assay used: immunoSEQ multiplex PCR; TCRdb lists only in-frame clones, some missing. The sample yields fewer than 90,000 clones, roughly 84% seen once. The source material was CD4+ or CD8+ T cells sorted from blood, sampled in a trial of the OX40 agonist ivuxolimab. These receptors came from an adult with an advanced solid tumor such as melanoma, head and neck, liver or kidney cancer.

V gene TRBV28 combines with J gene TRBJ1-5; D is unclear. Trimming removed 2 bases at V and 11 bases at J, with 7 bases between. From germline, CDR1 is MDHEN and CDR2 SYDVKM. The CDR3 loop spans 11 amino acids. The CDR3 DNA is TGTGCCAGCAGTTTACAATTGTCCCAGCATTTT. This translates into CASSLQLSQHF.

The chain joins TRBV6-1 to TRBJ2-5; a possible D gene is TRBD1 (6 bases). The CDR3 is 11 residues long. CDR1 MNHNS and CDR2 SASEGT come from the germline V gene. V lost 8 bases and J lost 5, with 9 bases in between. The CDR3 region is CASGRGETQYF. The CDR3 bases are TGTGCCAGCGGTAGGGGGGAGACCCAGTACTTC.

J is TRBJ2-7 and V is TRBV5-4; TRBD2 aligns across 9 bases. CDR1 SGHNT and CDR2 YYREEE come from the germline V gene (reference sequence). The junction had 13 bases not matched to a gene; V was cut back by 2 bases and J by 7 bases. The length of the CDR3 is 16 residues. The CDR3 coding sequence is TGTGCCAGCAGCTTTTTTAGCGGGAGCAACGGGGGGGAGCAGTACTTC. It specifies CASSFFSGSNGGEQYF.

The V call is TRBV19, the J call TRBJ2-7; 7 bases align to TRBD1. The CDR3 extends over 14 amino acids. J was trimmed by 3 bases and V by 6 bases; bases with no gene match: 8. CDR1 is LNHDA and CDR2 is SQIVND in the germline V gene (reference sequence). This CDR3 is CASSLMTGNYEQYF. The CDR3 DNA sequence: TGTGCCAGTAGCCTTATGACAGGGAACTACGAGCAGTACTTC.

The J gene is TRBJ2-2, the V gene TRBV18; 7 nucleotides agree with TRBD1. Germline CDR1 reads KGHSH; CDR2 reads LQKENI. V lost 0 bases and J lost 1; bases outside the gene matches: 2. The CDR3 has 16 amino acids. CDR3: CASSPPDRVNTGELFF. The CDR3 DNA is TGTGCCAGCTCACCACCCGACAGGGTGAACACCGGGGAGCTGTTTTTT.

The V call is TRBV21-1, the J call TRBJ1-2. TRBV21-1 is a pseudogene segment. CDR3 size: 15 residues. CDR3: CASSKMQGRGYGYTF. In nucleotides, the CDR3 is TGTGCCAGCAGCAAAATGCAGGGCCGGGGTTATGGCTACACCTTC.

The genes are TRBV7-9 and TRBJ1-1; TRBD1 aligns across 7 bases. CDR1 SEHNR and CDR2 FQNEAQ come from the germline V gene (reference sequence). The junction had 5 bases not matched to a gene; V was cut back by 3 bases and J by 4 bases. The CDR3 has 14 residues. CDR3: CASSFYTGATEAFF. CDR3 coding DNA: TGTGCCAGCAGCTTCTACACAGGGGCCACTGAAGCTTTCTTT.

The chain combines TRBV18 with TRBJ1-5; 10 bases match TRBD1. This CDR3 is 13 amino acids long. Germline CDR1 reads KGHSH; CDR2 reads LQKENI. J gave up 8 bases and V 3 bases, and 1 base lay outside the gene matches. CDR3 nucleotides: TGTGCCAGCTCACCGGACAGGGGGGAGCCCCAGCATTTT. It translates to CASSPDRGEPQHF.

The rearrangement uses TRBV6-1 and TRBJ1-2; 9 bases are shared with TRBD1. CDR3 size: 15 residues. Trimming took 4 bases from V and 4 from J; bases not matched to a gene: 7. Germline CDR1 reads MNHNS; CDR2 reads SASEGT. The CDR3 spells CASSAAGQGSYGYTF. The CDR3 nucleotides read TGTGCCAGCAGTGCTGCGGGACAGGGCTCCTATGGCTACACCTTC.

This clone has a handful of counts. The chain employs TRBV7-9 and TRBJ1-5; D is perhaps TRBD1 (5 bases). The V gene's germline CDR1 is SEHNR and CDR2 FQNEAQ (reference sequence). This CDR3 is 15 amino acids long. Trimming pared 3 bases from V and 2 bases from J, leaving 11 bases between. CDR3 loop: CASSFGGLGNQPQHF. The CDR3 DNA reads TGTGCCAGCAGCTTTGGGGGACTGGGCAATCAGCCCCAGCATTTT.

J is TRBJ1-1 and V is TRBV10-3; D uncertain. Germline V gives CDR1 ENHRY, CDR2 SYGVKD. V was trimmed by 1 base and J by 0 bases, leaving 6 bases between them. CDR3 length equals 14 residues. DNA of the CDR3: TGTGCCATCAGTGAGTTCAAATTGAACACTGAAGCTTTCTTT. Protein: CAISEFKLNTEAFF.

The chain employs TRBV6-1 and TRBJ2-3, with a weak D call TRBD2 (6 bases). The V end was cut by 7 bases, the J end by 2 bases, with 13 bases between. The germline V gene has CDR1 MNHNS and CDR2 SASEGT. The CDR3 length is 14 residues. This CDR3 reads CASKVGSPTDTQYF. For the CDR3, the DNA is TGTGCCAGCAAGGTCGGGAGCCCCACAGATACGCAGTATTTT.

This sequence joins TRBV7-8 and TRBJ1-3, with TRBD1 as a possible D gene (5 bases). The germline V gene has CDR1 SGHVS and CDR2 FQNEAQ. V lost 5 bases to trimming and J lost 3 bases, with 17 bases between them. The CDR3 is made up of 16 amino acids. CDR3 sequence (DNA): TGTGCCAGCAGCCGAGGGGATCTGACCTTTGGAAACACCATATATTTT. Translation gives CASSRGDLTFGNTIYF.

The chain is built from TRBV18 and TRBJ1-1; 8 nucleotides align to TRBD1. The V and J ends lost 3 bases and 4 bases, in that order; junction bases with no gene match: 4. The CDR3 spans 14 residues. Per germline, CDR1 KGHSH and CDR2 LQKENI. The CDR3 loop reads CASSPGQGPTEAFF. In nucleotides, the CDR3 is TGTGCCAGCTCACCTGGACAGGGTCCCACTGAAGCTTTCTTT.

Concerning this clone itself: No DNA is shown, since the ends of the CDR3 on it are uncertain; the CDR3 is the one TCRdb lists. This chain joins TRBV21-1 and TRBJ2-3; the table assigns TRBD1, which was not confirmed against the DNA. TRBV21-1 is shown as a pseudogene. The CDR3 adds up to 16 amino acids, both ends counted. This chain's CDR3 is CASSKVGTGAGDTQYF.